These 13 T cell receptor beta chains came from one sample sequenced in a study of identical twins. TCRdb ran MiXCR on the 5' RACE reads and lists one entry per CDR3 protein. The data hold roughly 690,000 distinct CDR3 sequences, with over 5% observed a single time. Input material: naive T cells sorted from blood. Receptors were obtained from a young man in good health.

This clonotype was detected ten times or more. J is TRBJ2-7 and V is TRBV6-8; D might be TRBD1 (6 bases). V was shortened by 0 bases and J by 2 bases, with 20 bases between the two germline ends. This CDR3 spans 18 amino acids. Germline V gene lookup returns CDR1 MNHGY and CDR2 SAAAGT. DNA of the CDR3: TGTGCCAGCAGTTACTCGATACTCGCAAAGGGGACAACCTACGAGCAGTACGTC. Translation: CASSYSILAKGTTYEQYV.

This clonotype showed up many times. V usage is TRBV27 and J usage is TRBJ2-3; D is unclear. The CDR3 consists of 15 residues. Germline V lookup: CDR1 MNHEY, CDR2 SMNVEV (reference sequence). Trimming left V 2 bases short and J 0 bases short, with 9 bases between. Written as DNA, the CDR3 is TGTGCCAGCAGTTTAGGCGAGACTAGCACAGATACGCAGTATTTT. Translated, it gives CASSLGETSTDTQYF.

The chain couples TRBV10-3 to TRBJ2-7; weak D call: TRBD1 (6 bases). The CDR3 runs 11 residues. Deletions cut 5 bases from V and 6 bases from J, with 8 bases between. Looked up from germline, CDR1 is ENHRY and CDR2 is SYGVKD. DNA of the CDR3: TGTGCCATCAGTATCAGGGGCGAGCAGTACTTC. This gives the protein CAISIRGEQYF.

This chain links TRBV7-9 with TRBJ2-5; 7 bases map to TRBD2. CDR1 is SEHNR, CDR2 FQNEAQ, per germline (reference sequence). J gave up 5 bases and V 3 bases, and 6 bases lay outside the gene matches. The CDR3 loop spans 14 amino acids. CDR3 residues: CASSFSGMIETQYF. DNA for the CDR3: TGTGCCAGCAGCTTCAGCGGGATGATCGAGACCCAGTACTTC.

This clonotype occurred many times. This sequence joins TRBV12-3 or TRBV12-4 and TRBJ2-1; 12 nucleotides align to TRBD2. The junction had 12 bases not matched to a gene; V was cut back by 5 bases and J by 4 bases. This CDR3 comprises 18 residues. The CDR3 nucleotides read TGTGCCAGCAGTACGACTAGCGGGAGCATAATCAGGTACAATGAGCAGTTCTTC. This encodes CASSTTSGSIIRYNEQFF.

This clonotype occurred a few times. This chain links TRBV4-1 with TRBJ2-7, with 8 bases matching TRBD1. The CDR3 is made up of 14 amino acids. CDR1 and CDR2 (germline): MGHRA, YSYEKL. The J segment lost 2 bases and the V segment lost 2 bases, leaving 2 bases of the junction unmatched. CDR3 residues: CASSQQQGAYEQYV. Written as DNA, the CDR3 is TGCGCCAGCAGCCAACAACAGGGGGCCTACGAGCAGTACGTC.

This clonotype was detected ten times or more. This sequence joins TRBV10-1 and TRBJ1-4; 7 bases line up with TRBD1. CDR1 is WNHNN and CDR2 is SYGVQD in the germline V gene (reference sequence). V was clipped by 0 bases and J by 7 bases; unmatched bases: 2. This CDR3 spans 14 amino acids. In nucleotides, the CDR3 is TGCGCCAGCAGTGAGTCGGGACAGTCTGAAAAACTGTTTTTT. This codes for CASSESGQSEKLFF.

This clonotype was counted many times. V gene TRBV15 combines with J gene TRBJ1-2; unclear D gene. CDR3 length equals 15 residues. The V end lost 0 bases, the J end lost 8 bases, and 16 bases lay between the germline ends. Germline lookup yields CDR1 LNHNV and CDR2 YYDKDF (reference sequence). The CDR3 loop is CATSREGDRLLGYTF. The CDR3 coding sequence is TGTGCCACCAGCAGAGAGGGCGACCGCCTATTAGGCTACACCTTC.

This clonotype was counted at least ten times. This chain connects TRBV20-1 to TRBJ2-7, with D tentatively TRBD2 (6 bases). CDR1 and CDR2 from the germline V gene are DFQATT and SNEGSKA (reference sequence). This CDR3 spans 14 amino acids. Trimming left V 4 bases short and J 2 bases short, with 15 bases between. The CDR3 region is CSAIRSGLTYEQYF. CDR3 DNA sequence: TGCAGTGCTATCCGTAGCGGACTGACCTACGAGCAGTACTTC.

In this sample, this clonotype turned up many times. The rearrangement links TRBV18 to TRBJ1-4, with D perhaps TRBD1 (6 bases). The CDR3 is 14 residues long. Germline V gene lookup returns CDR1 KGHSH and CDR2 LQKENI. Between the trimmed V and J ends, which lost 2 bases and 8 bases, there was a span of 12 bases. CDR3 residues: CASSPSGGHEKLFF. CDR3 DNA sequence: TGTGCCAGCTCACCAAGCGGGGGGCACGAAAAACTGTTTTTT. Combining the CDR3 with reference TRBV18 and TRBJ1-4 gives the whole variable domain NAGVMQNPRHLVRRRGQEARLRCSPMKGHSHVYWYRQLPEEGLKFMVYLQKENIIDESGMPKERFSAEFPKEGPSILRIQQVVRGDSAAYFCASSPSGGHEKLFFGSGTQLSVL.

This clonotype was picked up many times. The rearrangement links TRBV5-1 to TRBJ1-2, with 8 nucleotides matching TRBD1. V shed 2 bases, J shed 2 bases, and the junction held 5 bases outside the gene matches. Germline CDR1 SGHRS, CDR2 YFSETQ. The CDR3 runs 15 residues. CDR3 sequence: CASSFWTGPNYGYTF. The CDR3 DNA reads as TGCGCCAGCAGCTTCTGGACAGGGCCGAACTATGGCTACACCTTC.

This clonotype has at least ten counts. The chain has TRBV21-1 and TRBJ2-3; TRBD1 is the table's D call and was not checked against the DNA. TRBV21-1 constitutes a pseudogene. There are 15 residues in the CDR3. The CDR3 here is CASSKARCRENTQYF. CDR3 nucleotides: TGTGCCAGCAGCAAAGCGCGGTGCCGGGAGAATACGCAGTATTTT.

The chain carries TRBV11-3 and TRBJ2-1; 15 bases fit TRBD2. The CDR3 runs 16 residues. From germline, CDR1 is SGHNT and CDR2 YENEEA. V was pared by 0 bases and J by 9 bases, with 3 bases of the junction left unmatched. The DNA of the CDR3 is TGTGCCAGCAGCTTAGATTTGGGACTAGCGGGAGGTGAGCAGTTCTTC. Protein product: CASSLDLGLAGGEQFF.